The clone carrying this T cell receptor (beta chain) was seen only a few times. Antigen: not known. Using viral peptide pools, the ViraFEST assay grew out antigen-specific CD4+ T cells prior to sequencing. It was after 10 days of culture that CD4+ T cells were isolated. Two doses of either BNT162b2 or mRNA-1273 were given to each participant. It was with approximately 10 IU/ml IL-2 and 10 ug/ml peptides that 1.8 million or so PBMC per well were cultured. In the cultures, half the medium was exchanged for IL-2 medium on days 3 and 7. V lost 0 bases to trimming and J lost 1 base, with 13 bases between them. The CDR3 extends over 17 amino acids. Looked up from germline, CDR1 is MGHRA and CDR2 is YSYEKL. The sample originates from a study of vaccination effects on CD4 cells after COVID-19. Study overall: Samples collected post-vaccine were obtained a median of 72 days after the second dose.

Generated by immunoSEQ multiplex PCR, the TCRdb table keeps only in-frame clones and is missing some. In the table there are 20,000 or so clones, roughly three quarters of which are singletons. Findings and caveats of the study: Substantial clonal contraction characterized both infection- and vaccine-induced clones late after vaccination.

This clonotype was obtained from a human donor who received a COVID-19 vaccine. Sequencing was performed on CD4+ T cells from PBMCs cultured with HCoV-229E spike peptides, taken after COVID-19 vaccination. The chain joins TRBV4-1 to TRBJ1-3; TRBD1 might be the D (5 bases). This CDR3 is CASSQDPRGGSGNTIYF. CDR3 in DNA: TGCGCCAGCAGCCAAGATCCCCGTGGGGGGTCTGGAAACACCATATATTTT.